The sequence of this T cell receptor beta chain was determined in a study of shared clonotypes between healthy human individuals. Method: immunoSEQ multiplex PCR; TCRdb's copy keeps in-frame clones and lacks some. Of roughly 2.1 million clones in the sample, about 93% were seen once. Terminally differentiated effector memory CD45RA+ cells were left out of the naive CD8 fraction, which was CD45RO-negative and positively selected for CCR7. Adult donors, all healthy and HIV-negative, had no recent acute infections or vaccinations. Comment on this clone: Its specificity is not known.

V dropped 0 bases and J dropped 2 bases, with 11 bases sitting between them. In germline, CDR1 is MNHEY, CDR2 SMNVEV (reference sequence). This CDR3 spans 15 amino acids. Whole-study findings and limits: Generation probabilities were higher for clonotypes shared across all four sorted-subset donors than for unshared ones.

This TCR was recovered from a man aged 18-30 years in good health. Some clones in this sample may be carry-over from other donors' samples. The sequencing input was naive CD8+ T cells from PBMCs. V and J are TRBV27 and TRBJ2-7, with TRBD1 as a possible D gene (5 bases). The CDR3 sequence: CASSLSAGYPYEQYF. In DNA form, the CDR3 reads TGTGCCAGCAGTTTATCGGCAGGGTATCCCTACGAGCAGTACTTC.